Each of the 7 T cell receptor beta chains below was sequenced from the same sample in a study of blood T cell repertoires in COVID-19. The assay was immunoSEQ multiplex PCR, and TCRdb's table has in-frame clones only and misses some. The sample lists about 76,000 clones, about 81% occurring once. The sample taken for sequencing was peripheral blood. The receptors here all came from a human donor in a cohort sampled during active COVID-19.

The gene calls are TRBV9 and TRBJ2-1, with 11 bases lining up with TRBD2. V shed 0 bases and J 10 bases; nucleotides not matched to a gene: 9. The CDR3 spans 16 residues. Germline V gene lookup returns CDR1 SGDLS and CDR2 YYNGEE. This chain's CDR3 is CASSVGVSGGAEEQFF. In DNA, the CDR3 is TGTGCCAGCAGCGTAGGAGTTAGCGGGGGGGCAGAGGAGCAGTTCTTC.

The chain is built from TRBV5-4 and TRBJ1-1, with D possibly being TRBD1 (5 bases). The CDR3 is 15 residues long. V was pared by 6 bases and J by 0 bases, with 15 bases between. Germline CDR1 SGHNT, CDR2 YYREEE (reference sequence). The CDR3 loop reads CASTKGANVNTEAFF. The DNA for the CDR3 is TGTGCCAGCACCAAAGGGGCTAACGTGAACACTGAAGCTTTCTTT.

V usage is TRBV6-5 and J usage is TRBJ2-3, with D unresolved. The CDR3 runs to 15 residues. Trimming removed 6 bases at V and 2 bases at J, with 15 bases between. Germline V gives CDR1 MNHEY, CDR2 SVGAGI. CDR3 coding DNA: TGTGCCAGCAGCACACCTGCAGAATACACAGATACGCAGTATTTT. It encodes CASSTPAEYTDTQYF.

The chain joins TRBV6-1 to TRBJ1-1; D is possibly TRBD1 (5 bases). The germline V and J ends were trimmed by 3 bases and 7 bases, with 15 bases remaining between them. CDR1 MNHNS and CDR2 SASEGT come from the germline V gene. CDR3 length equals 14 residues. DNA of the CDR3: TGTGCCAGCAGTGAGTCAGGGCGTATTGGTGAAGCTTTCTTT. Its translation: CASSESGRIGEAFF.

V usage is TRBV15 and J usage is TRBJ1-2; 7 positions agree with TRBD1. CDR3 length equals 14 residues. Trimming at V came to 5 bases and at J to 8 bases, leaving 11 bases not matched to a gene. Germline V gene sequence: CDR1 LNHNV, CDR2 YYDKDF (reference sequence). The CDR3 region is CATSPGDRLEGYTF. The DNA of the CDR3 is TGTGCCACCAGCCCGGGGGACAGACTTGAAGGCTACACCTTC.

CDR3 DNA: TGTGCCAGCAGCTACGGGACAGGGCCCTACGAGCAGTACTTC. Protein product: CASSYGTGPYEQYF. The V and J genes are TRBV5-4 and TRBJ2-7, with TRBD1 matching 9 bases. CDR1 and CDR2 from the germline V gene are SGHNT and YYREEE (reference sequence). V gave up 3 bases and J gave up 2 bases; unmatched junction bases: 3. CDR3 size: 14 residues.

Here the CDR3 DNA reads TGCGCCAGCAGCTTGGGACAGGGGGCGGTAGAGACCCAGTACTTC. It encodes CASSLGQGAVETQYF. The gene calls are TRBV5-1 and TRBJ2-5; 10 bases map to TRBD1. The germline gives CDR1 SGHRS, CDR2 YFSETQ. CDR3 length: 15 residues. The trim removed 0 bases at V and 4 bases at J, leaving 3 bases unmatched.